The next 27 T cell receptor beta chains were all read from a single sample in a study of spatial heterogeneity in lung cancer. Time point defined: sample taken at primary tumor resection. The sequenced material consisted of unsorted whole RNA from tumor, nontumor lung or frozen PBMC. TCRdb analysed the 5' RACE reads with MiXCR anew, one entry per CDR3 protein. Altogether approximately 44,000 distinct CDR3 sequences are present, approximately 12% being singletons, with the ten largest covering approximately 38%. The material was PBMCs, obtained at surgery. Every receptor here comes from a female donor with early-stage non-small cell lung cancer.

This clonotype was seen at least ten times. The rearrangement joins TRBV7-9 to TRBJ1-2, with D uncertain. The V end was cut by 5 bases, the J end by 3 bases, with 7 bases between. The CDR3 consists of 12 residues. Germline V CDR1 and CDR2: SEHNR, FQNEAQ (reference sequence). The CDR3 DNA follows: TGTGCCAGCAGCGTGGCAGACTATGGCTACACCTTC. It codes for CASSVADYGYTF.

This clonotype was picked up many times. For the CDR3, the DNA is TGCGCCAGCAGACTAGGACAGGCGACCAATCAGCCCCAGCATTTT. Translating it yields CASRLGQATNQPQHF. V and J are TRBV5-1 and TRBJ1-5; 7 bases fit TRBD1. Per the germline V gene, CDR1 is SGHRS and CDR2 is YFSETQ. Trimming at V came to 5 bases and at J to 3 bases, leaving 8 bases not matched to a gene. The CDR3 sequence is 15 residues long.

There are a few counts of this clonotype. The genes are TRBV27 and TRBJ2-7; possibly TRBD1 or TRBD2 for D (6 bases each). This CDR3 has 13 amino acids. Trimming took 5 bases from V and 3 from J, leaving 11 bases between them. The germline V gene has CDR1 MNHEY and CDR2 SMNVEV (reference sequence). The CDR3 DNA reads TGTGCCAGCAGTCCCGGAGGGGGCTACGAGCAGTACTTC. This codes for CASSPGGGYEQYF.

This clonotype was picked up a small number of times. DNA of the CDR3: TGCGCCAGCAGCTCGGTGCTAGCGGGGAACGACGAGCAGTACTTC. It translates to CASSSVLAGNDEQYF. The chain has TRBV5-1 and TRBJ2-7; TRBD2 matches at 9 bases. The CDR3 is 15 residues long. J was trimmed by 5 bases and V by 3 bases; bases with no gene match: 9. Germline-derived CDR1 and CDR2 are SGHRS and YFSETQ.

This clonotype was seen ten or more times. This chain uses TRBV2 with TRBJ2-1; D is undetermined. The CDR3 loop spans 15 amino acids. V dropped 2 bases and J dropped 0 bases, with 8 bases sitting between them. Germline V CDR1 and CDR2: SNHLY, FYNNEI. CDR3 DNA: TGTGCCAGCAGTGAACAGTCAAGCTCCTACAATGAGCAGTTCTTC. Translated: CASSEQSSSYNEQFF.

The chain combines TRBV7-2 with TRBJ1-2; possible D gene TRBD1, 5 bases. The CDR3 is 14 residues long. CDR1 is SGHTA and CDR2 is FQGNSA in the germline V gene. V was clipped by 5 bases and J by 1 base, with 11 bases between them. DNA for the CDR3: TGTGCCAGCAGCCAAGACAGCAGTAACTATGGCTACACCTTC. Its protein is CASSQDSSNYGYTF. The full variable domain, rest sourced from reference TRBV7-2 and TRBJ1-2, is GAGVSQSPSNKVTEKGKDVELRCDPISGHTALYWYRQSLGQGLEFLIYFQGNSAPDKSGLPSDRFSAERTGGSVSTLTIQRTQQEDSAVYLCASSQDSSNYGYTFGSGTRLTVV.

This clonotype was observed a handful of times. The chain couples TRBV7-2 to TRBJ2-3, with 11 bases lining up with TRBD2. CDR1 and CDR2 from the germline V gene are SGHTA and FQGNSA. V shed 3 bases and J 1 base; nucleotides not matched to a gene: 9. The CDR3 spans 18 residues. The CDR3 DNA is TGTGCCAGCAGCTTTGGGGTAGCGGGGGGGAGTGGCACAGATACGCAGTATTTT. Translating gives CASSFGVAGGSGTDTQYF.

This rearrangement joins TRBV6-2 or TRBV6-3 to TRBJ2-7; TRBD1 matches at 10 bases. Germline V CDR1 and CDR2: MNHEY, SVGEGT. V lost 6 bases, J lost 2 bases, and 7 bases stayed unmatched. This CDR3 is 15 amino acids long. The DNA of the CDR3 is TGTGCCAGCAGACGCGCCGGGACAGGGGCCTACGAGCAGTACTTC. Amino acid sequence: CASRRAGTGAYEQYF.

V usage is TRBV30 and J usage is TRBJ1-5, with 9 bases identical to TRBD1. The V gene's germline CDR1 is GTSNPN and CDR2 SVGIG (reference sequence). The V and J ends lost 2 bases and 5 bases, in that order; junction bases with no gene match: 4. This CDR3 is 14 amino acids long. The DNA for the CDR3 is TGTGCCTGGAGTTCACAGGGGGCATATCAGCCCCAGCATTTT. Its protein product is CAWSSQGAYQPQHF. Filled out from reference TRBV30 and TRBJ1-5, the complete variable domain reads SQTIHQWPATLVQPVGSPLSLECTVEGTSNPNLYWYRQAAGRGLQLLFYSVGIGQISSEVPQNLSASRPQDRQFILSSKKLLLSDSGFYLCAWSSQGAYQPQHFGDGTRLSIL.

This clonotype was detected only a few times. The V and J genes are TRBV19 and TRBJ1-4; D is perhaps TRBD1 (5 bases). CDR1 and CDR2 from the germline V gene are LNHDA and SQIVND (reference sequence). V was shortened by 5 bases and J by 8 bases, with 9 bases between the two germline ends. There are 12 residues in the CDR3. The CDR3 DNA sequence: TGTGCCAGTAGTCACCAGGGAGAAAAACTGTTTTTT. It specifies CASSHQGEKLFF.

This clonotype was observed at least ten times. The chain couples TRBV5-1 to TRBJ2-2; no clear D. Germline CDR1 is SGHRS and CDR2 is YFSETQ. This CDR3 comprises 13 residues. Between the trimmed V and J ends, which lost 4 bases and 4 bases, there was a span of 8 bases. The CDR3 spells CASSRTGTGELFF. The CDR3 DNA follows: TGCGCCAGCAGCCGGACGGGCACCGGGGAGCTGTTTTTT.

The chain combines TRBV7-6 with TRBJ2-7; D possibly corresponds to TRBD2 (5 bases). This CDR3 comprises 14 residues. Deletions cut 4 bases from V and 0 bases from J, with 10 bases between. Germline V CDR1 and CDR2: SGHVS, FNYEAQ. DNA of the CDR3: TGTGCCAGCAGCTACCTGGGAGACTCCTACGAGCAGTACTTC. This translates into CASSYLGDSYEQYF.

This clonotype has just a few counts. V is TRBV7-9 and J is TRBJ1-1, with a possible D match to TRBD1 (6 bases). V was pared by 1 base and J by 1 base, with 7 bases between. CDR3 length equals 14 residues. CDR1 is SEHNR and CDR2 is FQNEAQ in the germline V gene (reference sequence). Here the CDR3 reads CASSLGGPNTEAFF. CDR3 in DNA: TGTGCCAGCAGCTTAGGGGGGCCGAACACTGAAGCTTTCTTT.

The chain uses TRBV7-2 and TRBJ1-1; D is unresolved. Germline V gene lookup returns CDR1 SGHTA and CDR2 FQGNSA. V dropped 2 bases and J dropped 1 base, with 5 bases sitting between them. There are 13 residues in the CDR3. CDR3 nucleotide sequence: TGTGCCAGCAGCTTACTTAGGAACACTGAAGCTTTCTTT. The encoded protein is CASSLLRNTEAFF. The variable domain in full, completed from reference TRBV7-2 and TRBJ1-1, reads GAGVSQSPSNKVTEKGKDVELRCDPISGHTALYWYRQSLGQGLEFLIYFQGNSAPDKSGLPSDRFSAERTGGSVSTLTIQRTQQEDSAVYLCASSLLRNTEAFFGQGTRLTVV.

This sequence joins TRBV11-2 and TRBJ2-6, with D perhaps TRBD1 (6 bases). Germline V CDR1 and CDR2: SGHAT, FQNNGV. Trimming pared 6 bases from V and 0 bases from J, leaving 9 bases between. This CDR3 contains 15 residues. CDR3 sequence: CASRTGNSGANVLTF. The CDR3 nucleotides are TGTGCCAGCAGGACAGGCAACTCTGGGGCCAACGTCCTGACTTTC.

This clonotype was picked up a small number of times. J is TRBJ1-4 and V is TRBV20-1; D gene uncertain. Germline V gives CDR1 DFQATT, CDR2 SNEGSKA (reference sequence). The CDR3 has 13 amino acids. V was trimmed by 3 bases and J by 7 bases, leaving 12 bases between them. DNA of the CDR3: TGCAGTGCTAGCGCGCCGGGTGCTGAAAAACTGTTTTTT. Its translation: CSASAPGAEKLFF.

This clonotype was counted at least ten times. The V gene is TRBV5-1, the J gene TRBJ2-2, with D maybe TRBD1 (5 bases). Deletions cut 1 base from V and 5 bases from J, with 9 bases between. CDR1 is SGHRS and CDR2 is YFSETQ in the germline V gene. The CDR3 is made up of 14 amino acids. Written as DNA, the CDR3 is TGCGCCAGCAGCTTGCAGGGAAGAACCGGGGAGCTGTTTTTT. Translating gives CASSLQGRTGELFF.

The rearrangement links TRBV11-1 to TRBJ2-7; D is possibly TRBD2 (5 bases). Trimming removed 0 bases at V and 2 bases at J, with 11 bases between. The length of the CDR3 is 15 residues. From germline, CDR1 is SGHAT and CDR2 FQDESV (reference sequence). CDR3: CASSLARRGTYEQYF. CDR3 nucleotides: TGTGCCAGCAGCTTAGCGCGTCGAGGGACCTACGAGCAGTACTTC.

This clonotype has a handful of counts. This chain links TRBV6-1 with TRBJ1-2, with 7 positions matching TRBD1. This CDR3 has 16 residues. V lost 10 bases to trimming and J lost 2 bases; unmatched junction nucleotides: 16. Looked up from germline, CDR1 is MNHNS and CDR2 is SASEGT. The CDR3 nucleotides read TGTGCCACAACCCCACCGACAGGGCAATTCAACTATGGCTACACCTTC. Translation: CATTPPTGQFNYGYTF.

Ten or more counts support this clonotype. V is TRBV2 and J is TRBJ1-4; D is unclear. The CDR3 is made up of 14 amino acids. Per the germline V gene, CDR1 is SNHLY and CDR2 is FYNNEI. With 2 bases removed from V and 10 bases from J, the gap between germline ends came to 14 bases. CDR3 coding DNA: TGTGCCAGCAGTGAAAGGCCAGAATTAGGAAAACTGTTTTTT. This gives the protein CASSERPELGKLFF.

The chain is built from TRBV27 and TRBJ2-5; possibly TRBD2 for D (6 bases). V lost 6 bases, J lost 2 bases, and 19 bases lay in between. Germline V lookup: CDR1 MNHEY, CDR2 SMNVEV (reference sequence). This CDR3 spans 16 amino acids. CDR3 coding DNA: TGTGCCAGCAGCTCGGGGAAGAGTGGGGGGCAAGAGACCCAGTACTTC. Translating it yields CASSSGKSGGQETQYF.

This clonotype was counted a few times. V gene TRBV27 combines with J gene TRBJ1-5; D remains unclear. The CDR3 loop spans 13 amino acids. Trimming removed 4 bases from V and 9 bases from J, with 13 bases in between. Looked up from germline, CDR1 is MNHEY and CDR2 is SMNVEV (reference sequence). In DNA form, the CDR3 reads TGTGCCAGCAGTTATTCCAGGCTCCTGCCCCAGCATTTT. Its protein is CASSYSRLLPQHF.

This clonotype was seen repeatedly, ten times or more. CDR3: CASVGGLGTEAFF. The CDR3 DNA follows: TGTGCCAGCGTCGGCGGTTTGGGCACTGAAGCTTTCTTT. The J gene is TRBJ1-1, the V gene TRBV7-8; D uncertain. The CDR3 is 13 residues long. The germline CDR1 and CDR2 sequences are SGHVS and FQNEAQ. The germline V and J ends were trimmed by 8 bases and 4 bases, with 14 bases remaining between them. The complete variable domain, with remaining parts taken from reference TRBV7-8 and TRBJ1-1, reads GAGVSQSPRYKVAKRGQDVALRCDPISGHVSLFWYQQALGQGPEFLTYFQNEAQLDKSGLPSDRFFAERPEGSVSTLKIQRTQQEDSAVYLCASVGGLGTEAFFGQGTRLTVV.

The J gene is TRBJ2-5, the V gene TRBV5-5; 8 bases fit TRBD2. The germline V gene encodes CDR1 SGHKS and CDR2 YYEKEE (reference sequence). V shed 0 bases, J shed 2 bases, and the junction held 3 bases outside the gene matches. CDR3 size: 15 residues. The CDR3 loop is CASSLGVAGQETQYF. CDR3 DNA sequence: TGTGCCAGCAGCTTGGGGGTAGCGGGGCAAGAGACCCAGTACTTC. Using reference TRBV5-5 and TRBJ2-5 for the parts outside the CDR3, the full variable domain is DAGVTQSPTHLIKTRGQQVTLRCSPISGHKSVSWYQQVLGQGPQFIFQYYEKEERGRGNFPDRFSARQFPNYSSELNVNALLLGDSALYLCASSLGVAGQETQYFGPGTRLLVL.

Many counts were recorded for this clonotype. This rearrangement joins TRBV2 to TRBJ1-4; TRBD1 is a possible D gene (6 bases). In germline, CDR1 is SNHLY, CDR2 FYNNEI. Trimming took off 4 bases at V and 8 bases at J, with 17 bases between the two ends. The CDR3 spans 15 residues. The CDR3 nucleotides read TGTGCCAGCAGTGTGGCAGGGGAGGCTTGGGAAAAACTGTTTTTT. Translated: CASSVAGEAWEKLFF. The variable domain in full, with the rest retrieved from reference TRBV2 and TRBJ1-4, is EPEVTQTPSHQVTQMGQEVILRCVPISNHLYFYWYRQILGQKVEFLVSFYNNEISEKSEIFDDQFSVERPDGSNFTLKIRSTKLEDSAMYFCASSVAGEAWEKLFFGSGTQLSVL.

The rearrangement uses TRBV6-1 and TRBJ1-1; 8 positions match TRBD1. This CDR3 comprises 15 residues. Per germline, CDR1 MNHNS and CDR2 SASEGT. V lost 6 bases to trimming and J lost 4 bases; unmatched junction nucleotides: 10. This chain's CDR3 is CASSQVSGGGTEAFF. CDR3 in DNA: TGTGCCAGCAGCCAGGTGTCAGGGGGCGGCACTGAAGCTTTCTTT.

The rearrangement joins TRBV4-2 to TRBJ1-5, with 9 bases lining up with TRBD1. The V gene end was trimmed by 0 bases and the J gene end by 5 bases; junction bases not matched to a gene: 5. Germline CDR1 LGHNA, CDR2 YNFKEQ. There are 16 residues in the CDR3. The CDR3 DNA sequence: TGTGCCAGCAGCCAAGATGGGACAGGGATAGATCAGCCCCAGCATTTT. Translated: CASSQDGTGIDQPQHF.